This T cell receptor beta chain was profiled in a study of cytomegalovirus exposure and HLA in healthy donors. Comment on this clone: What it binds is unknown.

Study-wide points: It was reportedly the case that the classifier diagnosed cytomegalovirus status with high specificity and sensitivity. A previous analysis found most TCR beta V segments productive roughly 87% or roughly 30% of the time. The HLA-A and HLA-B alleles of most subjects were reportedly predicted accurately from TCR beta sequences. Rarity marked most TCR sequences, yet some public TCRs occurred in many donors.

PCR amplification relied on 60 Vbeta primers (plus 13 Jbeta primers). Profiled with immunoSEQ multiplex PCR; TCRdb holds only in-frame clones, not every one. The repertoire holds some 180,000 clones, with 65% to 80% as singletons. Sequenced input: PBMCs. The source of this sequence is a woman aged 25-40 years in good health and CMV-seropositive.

CDR3 nucleotide sequence: TGTGCCAGCAGCCGTCCGGGACAGGGGTTTAACTATGGCTACACCTTC. Translating gives CASSRPGQGFNYGYTF. J is TRBJ1-2 and V is TRBV7-2; TRBD1 aligns across 10 bases. The length of the CDR3 is 16 residues. V was pared by 5 bases and J by 1 base, with 7 bases of the junction left unmatched. Germline CDR1 reads SGHTA; CDR2 reads FQGNSA.